The 12 T cell receptor beta chains below were found in one sample sequenced in a study of control samples from healthy donors and cancer patients. Clones were sequenced by immunoSEQ multiplex PCR, and TCRdb holds only the in-frame ones, with some missing. The sample lists some 130,000 clones; roughly 92% were seen once. Source material: blood. The origin of the receptors is a man between 18 and 29 years old in good health.

The chain recombines TRBV6-2 or TRBV6-3 with TRBJ2-3; D remains ambiguous. V lost 5 bases, J lost 3 bases, and 6 bases lay in between. The CDR3 extends over 12 amino acids. Germline V gene sequence: CDR1 MNHEY, CDR2 SVGEGT. CDR3 region: CASSTRTDTQYF. The DNA for the CDR3 is TGTGCCAGCAGTACCCGGACAGATACGCAGTATTTT.

This chain uses TRBV29-1 with TRBJ2-7; TRBD1 is a possible D gene (6 bases). V was cut by 2 bases and J by 6 bases, with 17 bases left in between. Germline assignment: CDR1 SQVTM and CDR2 ANQGSEA. The CDR3 contains 14 residues. The DNA for the CDR3 is TGCAGCGTTGAAAAGGGGGTCCCCGGAGGCGAGCAGTACTTC. Translation gives CSVEKGVPGGEQYF.

The chain uses TRBV4-1 and TRBJ2-1; 7 positions match TRBD1. The CDR3 runs to 15 residues. V lost 4 bases, J lost 8 bases, and 11 bases stayed unmatched. The germline CDR1 and CDR2 sequences are MGHRA and YSYEKL. CDR3 sequence (DNA): TGCGCCAGCAGCCGCCAGCTTGACAGGGAGCATGAGCAGTTCTTC. It is translated as CASSRQLDREHEQFF.

The rearrangement joins TRBV5-4 to TRBJ2-3; 8 bases agree with TRBD2. The CDR3 loop spans 15 amino acids. Per the germline V gene, CDR1 is SGHNT and CDR2 is YYREEE (reference sequence). The V segment lost 1 base and the J segment 3 bases; nucleotides outside the gene matches: 4. CDR3 in DNA: TGTGCCAGCAGCTTGCGGGGGGGGCCAACAGATACGCAGTATTTT. Its protein is CASSLRGGPTDTQYF.

V gene TRBV9 combines with J gene TRBJ2-3; D might be TRBD2 (5 bases). V lost 3 bases and J 0 bases, leaving 8 bases between the germline ends. Germline V gene data show CDR1 as SGDLS and CDR2 as YYNGEE. The CDR3 is made up of 14 amino acids. The CDR3 reads CASSESGSTDTQYF. The CDR3 coding sequence is TGTGCCAGCAGCGAGAGCGGTAGCACAGATACGCAGTATTTT.

V is TRBV11-2 and J is TRBJ1-2; D perhaps matches TRBD1 (6 bases). The V and J ends lost 0 bases and 1 base respectively, with 15 bases between them. This CDR3 has 17 amino acids. Germline CDR1 SGHAT, CDR2 FQNNGV. The CDR3 loop is CASSLDLQGSFNYGYTF. DNA for the CDR3: TGTGCCAGCAGCTTAGATCTACAGGGCTCATTTAACTATGGCTACACCTTC.

The CDR3 is CASTPGSSPAYNEQFF. The CDR3 DNA reads TGTGCCAGCACCCCTGGGAGTAGTCCGGCCTACAATGAGCAGTTCTTC. The V and J genes are TRBV11-2 and TRBJ2-1, with a tentative D call TRBD2 (5 bases). Germline lookup yields CDR1 SGHAT and CDR2 FQNNGV. The CDR3 has 16 residues. V gave up 7 bases and J gave up 2 bases, with 18 bases separating them.

CDR3 amino acids: CASSPSSYNEQFF. CDR3 nucleotides: TGTGCCAGCAGCCCCAGCTCCTACAATGAGCAGTTCTTC. The rearrangement joins TRBV28 to TRBJ2-1; no firm D call. The V end was cut by 6 bases, the J end by 0 bases, with 6 bases between. CDR3 length: 13 residues. The germline gives CDR1 MDHEN, CDR2 SYDVKM.

The chain couples TRBV27 to TRBJ1-2, with a tentative D call TRBD1 (5 bases). Trimming shortened V by 6 bases and J by 5 bases, and 19 bases separated the two germline ends. This CDR3 contains 15 residues. Germline CDR1 is MNHEY and CDR2 is SMNVEV (reference sequence). The CDR3: CASRTGRTFHYGYTF. CDR3 coding DNA: TGTGCCAGCAGAACGGGACGGACTTTCCATTATGGCTACACCTTC.

The J gene is TRBJ2-7, the V gene TRBV4-2; D is ambiguous. V lost 0 bases to trimming and J lost 0 bases, with 12 bases between them. There are 16 residues in the CDR3. The germline gives CDR1 LGHNA, CDR2 YNFKEQ. The CDR3 reads CASSQDSARVSYEQYF. In DNA, the CDR3 is TGTGCCAGCAGCCAAGATAGTGCAAGGGTCTCCTACGAGCAGTACTTC.

This sequence joins TRBV18 and TRBJ2-6, with TRBD1 matching over 11 bases. V lost 10 bases, J lost 2 bases, and 19 bases stayed unmatched. Germline V gives CDR1 KGHSH, CDR2 LQKENI. The CDR3 is 20 residues long. The CDR3 is CATLPGTGGSFFTGANVLTF. CDR3 DNA sequence: TGTGCCACCCTACCCGGGACAGGGGGAAGTTTTTTCACTGGGGCCAACGTCCTGACTTTC.

This chain uses TRBV6-5 with TRBJ1-1; maybe TRBD1 (6 bases). CDR1 MNHEY and CDR2 SVGAGI come from the germline V gene. V dropped 4 bases and J dropped 5 bases, with 17 bases sitting between them. CDR3 size: 15 residues. CDR3 nucleotide sequence: TGTGCCAGCAGTTCAAGAACCAGGGGATGGACTGAAGCTTTCTTT. This codes for CASSSRTRGWTEAFF.